This paragraph covers one T cell receptor (beta chain) sequence. Germline V gene sequence: CDR1 MRHNA, CDR2 SNTAGT. V was shortened by 4 bases and J by 5 bases, with 15 bases between the two germline ends. The CDR3 spans 14 residues. Vbeta (60) and Jbeta (13) primers were used in the PCR. Produced via immunoSEQ multiplex PCR; TCRdb's table is partial and in-frame only. The repertoire holds 160,000 or so clones, roughly 78% seen once, with roughly 0.76% in the top ten. The record originates from a study of cytomegalovirus exposure and HLA in healthy donors. The chain combines TRBV6-4 with TRBJ2-7, with unresolved D. The material sequenced was PBMCs. The receptor was derived from a woman between 40 and 50 years old in good health and CMV-seronegative. The DNA for the CDR3 is TGTGCCAGCAGTGTAGCTTCTACGGCTGACGAGCAGTACTTC. It is translated as CASSVASTADEQYF.